Sequencing of this TCR beta chain was carried out in a study of T cells in Graves' hyperthyroidism and ophthalmopathy. This clonotype was counted ten times or more. Trimming pared 3 bases from V and 3 bases from J, leaving 15 bases between. Germline CDR1 reads DFQATT; CDR2 reads SNEGSKA (reference sequence). This CDR3 comprises 14 residues. Patients were aged 18 to 65, had disease duration under 2 months, and had newly diagnosed hyperthyroidism. Uncontrolled infection, other autoimmune disease, pregnancy and lactation each barred patients from inclusion. The diagnoses drew upon clinical symptoms, serum thyroxine and TRAb, thyroid ultrasound and orbital computed tomography. The source of the PBMCs was more than 9.5 ml of fresh peripheral blood. RNA transcripts provided the source from which TCR beta CDR3 regions were amplified. HTBI primers were the set used in a first-round RT-PCR of the TCR CDR3. One entry per CDR3 protein, called by TCRdb with MiXCR from the multiplex PCR reads. The sample has approximately 530,000 distinct CDR3 sequences, approximately 15% seen once.

The sample consisted of blood. V gene TRBV20-1 combines with J gene TRBJ2-7; D unresolved. The origin of this receptor is a young woman with Graves' hyperthyroidism. As DNA, the CDR3 is TGCAGTGCTAGGATGCTTAGGACGAACTACGAGCAGTACTTC. Amino acids: CSARMLRTNYEQYF.